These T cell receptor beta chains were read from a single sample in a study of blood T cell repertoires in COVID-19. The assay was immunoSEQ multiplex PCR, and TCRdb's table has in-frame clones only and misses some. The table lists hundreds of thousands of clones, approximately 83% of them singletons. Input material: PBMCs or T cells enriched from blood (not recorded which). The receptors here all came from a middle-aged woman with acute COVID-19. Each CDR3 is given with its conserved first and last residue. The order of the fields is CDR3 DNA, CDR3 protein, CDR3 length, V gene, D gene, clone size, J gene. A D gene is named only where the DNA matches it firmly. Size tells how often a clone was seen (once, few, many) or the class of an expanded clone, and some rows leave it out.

CDR3 DNA: TGTGCCAGCAGCCCCCTACAGGGAAACGAGGCTAATGAAGCTTTCTTT
CDR3 protein: CASSPLQGNEANEAFF
CDR3 length: 16
V gene: TRBV4-2
D gene: -
clone size: few
J gene: TRBJ1-1

CDR3 DNA: TGTGCCAGCTCACCACGGAGAGACGAGCAGTACTTC
CDR3 protein: CASSPRRDEQYF
CDR3 length: 12
V gene: TRBV18
D gene: -
clone size: -
J gene: TRBJ2-7

CDR3 DNA: TGTGCCAGCAGTGAATCCCGAGCGGGAGACACAGATACGCAGTATTTT
CDR3 protein: CASSESRAGDTDTQYF
CDR3 length: 16
V gene: TRBV25-1
D gene: TRBD2
clone size: once
J gene: TRBJ2-3

CDR3 DNA: TGTGCCAGCAGTTTATTTAGCGGGAGAGGGGGCGGGGAGCTGTTTTTT
CDR3 protein: CASSLFSGRGGGELFF
CDR3 length: 16
V gene: TRBV28
D gene: TRBD2
clone size: -
J gene: TRBJ2-2

CDR3 DNA: TGTGCCACCAGCAGAGATTTGAGTCGGTGGGGGAGGGGTCAGCCCCAGCATTTT
CDR3 protein: CATSRDLSRWGRGQPQHF
CDR3 length: 18
V gene: TRBV15
D gene: -
clone size: -
J gene: TRBJ1-5

CDR3 DNA: TGTGCCAGCAGCTTAAGTGTCTCCAGCGGGGAGCTGTTTTTT
CDR3 protein: CASSLSVSSGELFF
CDR3 length: 14
V gene: TRBV7-3
D gene: -
clone size: -
J gene: TRBJ2-2

CDR3 DNA: TGTGCCAGCAGTTTAGAGCGTTTCGCAGGGGCTTTATCTGAAGCTTTCTTT
CDR3 protein: CASSLERFAGALSEAFF
CDR3 length: 17
V gene: TRBV28
D gene: -
clone size: -
J gene: TRBJ1-1

CDR3 DNA: TGTGCCAGCTCTGGCAGTAATAACCACGAGCAGTACTTC
CDR3 protein: CASSGSNNHEQYF
CDR3 length: 13
V gene: TRBV6-5
D gene: -
clone size: -
J gene: TRBJ2-7

CDR3 DNA: TGTGCCAGCAGTTCTCTGCGGACAGGCCCTGATGGCTACACCTTC
CDR3 protein: CASSSLRTGPDGYTF
CDR3 length: 15
V gene: TRBV6-5
D gene: TRBD1
clone size: -
J gene: TRBJ1-2

CDR3 DNA: TGCGCCAGCAGCTTGGTCATCCGAGGCAGGGGGAACACTGAAGCTTTCTTT
CDR3 protein: CASSLVIRGRGNTEAFF
CDR3 length: 17
V gene: TRBV5-1
D gene: -
clone size: -
J gene: TRBJ1-1

CDR3 DNA: TGTGCCAGCAGAATAGCCGGGACAGCCAATCAGCCCCAGCATTTT
CDR3 protein: CASRIAGTANQPQHF
CDR3 length: 15
V gene: TRBV2
D gene: TRBD1
clone size: -
J gene: TRBJ1-5

CDR3 DNA: TGCAGCGTTGAAGGGCTAGCGGGAGTAGTCAAAAACATTCAGTACTTC
CDR3 protein: CSVEGLAGVVKNIQYF
CDR3 length: 16
V gene: TRBV29-1
D gene: TRBD2
clone size: -
J gene: TRBJ2-4

CDR3 DNA: TGTGCCACCAGTGATCGGACAGGGGGCACAGATACGCAGTATTTT
CDR3 protein: CATSDRTGGTDTQYF
CDR3 length: 15
V gene: TRBV24-1
D gene: TRBD1
clone size: -
J gene: TRBJ2-3

CDR3 DNA: TGCAGCGTTGATATGCTCAGGGGCCTCTCCTACGAGCAGTACTTC
CDR3 protein: CSVDMLRGLSYEQYF
CDR3 length: 15
V gene: TRBV29-1
D gene: -
clone size: -
J gene: TRBJ2-7

CDR3 DNA: TGTGCCAGCAGTGTAACAGGTCGGAATGAGCAGTTCTTC
CDR3 protein: CASSVTGRNEQFF
CDR3 length: 13
V gene: TRBV2
D gene: -
clone size: -
J gene: TRBJ2-1

CDR3 DNA: TGTGCCAGCAGTCCACGTCCGGGACTAGCGGAATACAATGAGCAGTTCTTC
CDR3 protein: CASSPRPGLAEYNEQFF
CDR3 length: 17
V gene: TRBV6-4
D gene: TRBD2
clone size: -
J gene: TRBJ2-1

CDR3 DNA: TGTGCCAGCAGCGTGGACGTGACTAGCGGGTACAATGAGCAGTTCTTC
CDR3 protein: CASSVDVTSGYNEQFF
CDR3 length: 16
V gene: TRBV5-5
D gene: TRBD2
clone size: -
J gene: TRBJ2-1

CDR3 DNA: TGTGCCAGCAGCCAGGGACAGGGGAACACAGATACGCAGTATTTT
CDR3 protein: CASSQGQGNTDTQYF
CDR3 length: 15
V gene: TRBV7-9
D gene: TRBD1
clone size: many
J gene: TRBJ2-3

CDR3 DNA: TGTGCCAGCTCACCAGACAGGAGCTCCTACAATGAGCAGTTCTTC
CDR3 protein: CASSPDRSSYNEQFF
CDR3 length: 15
V gene: TRBV18
D gene: -
clone size: -
J gene: TRBJ2-1

CDR3 DNA: TGTGCCAGCAGCCGTCCGGGACTAGCGGATACCAACCAAGAGACCCAGTACTTC
CDR3 protein: CASSRPGLADTNQETQYF
CDR3 length: 18
V gene: TRBV11-3
D gene: TRBD2
clone size: -
J gene: TRBJ2-5

CDR3 DNA: TGTGCCTGGAGTAGTGGCAGAATCTTTAGCAATCAGCCCCAGCATTTT
CDR3 protein: CAWSSGRIFSNQPQHF
CDR3 length: 16
V gene: TRBV30
D gene: -
clone size: few
J gene: TRBJ1-5

CDR3 DNA: TGTGCCAGCAGTCTATTCAGGGGCACCGGCTACACCTTC
CDR3 protein: CASSLFRGTGYTF
CDR3 length: 13
V gene: TRBV12-3/TRBV12-4
D gene: -
clone size: -
J gene: TRBJ1-2

CDR3 DNA: TGTGCCAGCAGCCAAGGCTACGTCCAAGCAGATACGCAGTATTTT
CDR3 protein: CASSQGYVQADTQYF
CDR3 length: 15
V gene: TRBV4-2
D gene: -
clone size: once
J gene: TRBJ2-3

CDR3 DNA: TGTGCCAGCAGTTATGGCGACAGGACCAGATCACCCCTCCACTTT
CDR3 protein: CASSYGDRTRSPLHF
CDR3 length: 15
V gene: TRBV6-2/TRBV6-3
D gene: -
clone size: -
J gene: TRBJ1-6

CDR3 DNA: TGCGCCAGCAGCCAATTATCTGGAAACACCATATATTTT
CDR3 protein: CASSQLSGNTIYF
CDR3 length: 13
V gene: TRBV4-1
D gene: -
clone size: -
J gene: TRBJ1-3

CDR3 DNA: TGCAGCGCGCGGACACAGCCCTACGAGCAGTACTTC
CDR3 protein: CSARTQPYEQYF
CDR3 length: 12
V gene: TRBV29-1
D gene: -
clone size: once
J gene: TRBJ2-7

CDR3 DNA: TGTGCCAGCAGTTCCCCCCCCCAGAACACTGAAGCTTTCTTT
CDR3 protein: CASSSPPQNTEAFF
CDR3 length: 14
V gene: TRBV28
D gene: -
clone size: -
J gene: TRBJ1-1

CDR3 DNA: TGTGCCAGCAGCTTAGGGGCTATAAATAATGAGCAGTTCTTC
CDR3 protein: CASSLGAINNEQFF
CDR3 length: 14
V gene: TRBV7-9
D gene: -
clone size: -
J gene: TRBJ2-1

CDR3 DNA: TGTGCCAGCAGTGAGGCCCACCTTAACTATGGCTACACCTTC
CDR3 protein: CASSEAHLNYGYTF
CDR3 length: 14
V gene: TRBV6-1
D gene: -
clone size: -
J gene: TRBJ1-2

CDR3 DNA: TGTGCCACCAGTGATGCAGGACAGGGGGCAGATACGCAGTATTTT
CDR3 protein: CATSDAGQGADTQYF
CDR3 length: 15
V gene: TRBV24-1
D gene: TRBD1
clone size: -
J gene: TRBJ2-3

CDR3 DNA: TGTGCCAGCAGTTCCGCAGGGGGCATCTACGAGCAGTACTTC
CDR3 protein: CASSSAGGIYEQYF
CDR3 length: 14
V gene: TRBV6-5
D gene: TRBD1
clone size: -
J gene: TRBJ2-7

CDR3 DNA: TGTGCCAGTAGTATATCTTTGGGAGTAGCCAAAAACATTCAGTACTTC
CDR3 protein: CASSISLGVAKNIQYF
CDR3 length: 16
V gene: TRBV19
D gene: -
clone size: -
J gene: TRBJ2-4

CDR3 DNA: TGTGCCAGCAGTTTGGCGACAGGGAAATTAGCTGAAGCTTTCTTT
CDR3 protein: CASSLATGKLAEAFF
CDR3 length: 15
V gene: TRBV27
D gene: TRBD1
clone size: -
J gene: TRBJ1-1

CDR3 DNA: TGTGCCAGCAGTTTTCAAACAGGCAGTCAGCCCCAGCATTTT
CDR3 protein: CASSFQTGSQPQHF
CDR3 length: 14
V gene: TRBV27
D gene: -
clone size: -
J gene: TRBJ1-5

CDR3 DNA: TGTGCCATCAGTCCCGGGAAGAACACTGAAGCTTTCTTT
CDR3 protein: CAISPGKNTEAFF
CDR3 length: 13
V gene: TRBV10-3
D gene: -
clone size: once
J gene: TRBJ1-1

CDR3 DNA: TGTGTCAGAAGCTTCTGCGGGTCCCAAGGTAATGAGCAGTTCTTC
CDR3 protein: CVRSFCGSQGNEQFF
CDR3 length: 15
V gene: TRBV7-5
D gene: -
clone size: once
J gene: TRBJ2-1

CDR3 DNA: TGTGCCAGCAGCCGAACTCCGAGCCTCCACTTT
CDR3 protein: CASSRTPSLHF
CDR3 length: 11
V gene: TRBV28
D gene: -
clone size: -
J gene: TRBJ1-6

CDR3 DNA: TGTGCCAGCAGCCCCTACAGGACGACTGGAAACACCATATATTTT
CDR3 protein: CASSPYRTTGNTIYF
CDR3 length: 15
V gene: TRBV7-2
D gene: -
clone size: -
J gene: TRBJ1-3

CDR3 DNA: TGCGCCAGCAGCCAAGACGGGACAGGGGCAGGAACCCAGTACTTC
CDR3 protein: CASSQDGTGAGTQYF
CDR3 length: 15
V gene: TRBV4-1
D gene: TRBD1
clone size: -
J gene: TRBJ2-5

CDR3 DNA: TGTGCCAGCAGTTACATGGGGCACTACGAGCAGTACTTC
CDR3 protein: CASSYMGHYEQYF
CDR3 length: 13
V gene: TRBV6-2/TRBV6-3
D gene: -
clone size: -
J gene: TRBJ2-7

CDR3 DNA: TGTGCCAGCAGTCCCCAAACGGGGAGCAATCAGCCCCAGCATTTT
CDR3 protein: CASSPQTGSNQPQHF
CDR3 length: 15
V gene: TRBV27
D gene: -
clone size: -
J gene: TRBJ1-5

CDR3 DNA: TGTGCCAGCTCACCTCCGGGCCGAGGGGGATCACCCCTCCACTTT
CDR3 protein: CASSPPGRGGSPLHF
CDR3 length: 15
V gene: TRBV18
D gene: -
clone size: -
J gene: TRBJ1-6

CDR3 DNA: TGTGCCAGCAGTTTATTTGGGACTCAAGAGACCCAGTACTTC
CDR3 protein: CASSLFGTQETQYF
CDR3 length: 14
V gene: TRBV28
D gene: -
clone size: -
J gene: TRBJ2-5

CDR3 DNA: TGTGCCAGCAGCTTAACCCACGTAGCCTACAATGAGCAGTTCTTC
CDR3 protein: CASSLTHVAYNEQFF
CDR3 length: 15
V gene: TRBV11-2
D gene: -
clone size: -
J gene: TRBJ2-1

CDR3 DNA: TGTGCCAGCAGCGCGACAGGGGCCTACGAGCAGTACTTC
CDR3 protein: CASSATGAYEQYF
CDR3 length: 13
V gene: TRBV9
D gene: TRBD1
clone size: -
J gene: TRBJ2-7

CDR3 DNA: TGTGCCAGCTCACCGGGGGACACCCACAATGAGCAGTTCTTC
CDR3 protein: CASSPGDTHNEQFF
CDR3 length: 14
V gene: TRBV18
D gene: -
clone size: once
J gene: TRBJ2-1

CDR3 DNA: TGTGCCAGCAGCCTTACTAGCGGCTCCTACGAGCAGTACTTC
CDR3 protein: CASSLTSGSYEQYF
CDR3 length: 14
V gene: TRBV9
D gene: TRBD2
clone size: -
J gene: TRBJ2-7

CDR3 DNA: TGTGCCTGGAAGTTTGGACTAGCGGGAGGCCGTAACACAGATACGCAGTATTTT
CDR3 protein: CAWKFGLAGGRNTDTQYF
CDR3 length: 18
V gene: TRBV30
D gene: TRBD2
clone size: -
J gene: TRBJ2-3

CDR3 DNA: TGCGCCAGCAGTCCCCGGGAGGGGGGATACAATGAGCAGTTCTTC
CDR3 protein: CASSPREGGYNEQFF
CDR3 length: 15
V gene: TRBV4-1
D gene: TRBD2
clone size: -
J gene: TRBJ2-1

CDR3 DNA: TGTGCCAGCAGTTTATATCGCCTGAGGTACGAGCAGTACTTC
CDR3 protein: CASSLYRLRYEQYF
CDR3 length: 14
V gene: TRBV28
D gene: -
clone size: -
J gene: TRBJ2-7

CDR3 DNA: TGTGCCAGCAGCTTGGCCGGAGGACAGGGGGCGGGAGATACGCAGTATTTT
CDR3 protein: CASSLAGGQGAGDTQYF
CDR3 length: 17
V gene: TRBV5-6
D gene: TRBD1
clone size: -
J gene: TRBJ2-3

CDR3 DNA: TGCGCCAGCAGTGAAGCATATAATTCACCCCTCCACTTT
CDR3 protein: CASSEAYNSPLHF
CDR3 length: 13
V gene: TRBV10-1
D gene: -
clone size: -
J gene: TRBJ1-6

CDR3 DNA: TGCGCCAGCAGCCACCGGGACTCAAATGAGCAGTTCTTC
CDR3 protein: CASSHRDSNEQFF
CDR3 length: 13
V gene: TRBV4-1
D gene: -
clone size: once
J gene: TRBJ2-1

CDR3 DNA: TGTGCCAGCAGTGGTACAGGAACTTATAATTCACCCCTCCACTTT
CDR3 protein: CASSGTGTYNSPLHF
CDR3 length: 15
V gene: TRBV25-1
D gene: -
clone size: once
J gene: TRBJ1-6

CDR3 DNA: TGCAGTGCTAGTCCCATTTCTAGCGGAACCTACGAGCAGTACTTC
CDR3 protein: CSASPISSGTYEQYF
CDR3 length: 15
V gene: TRBV20-1
D gene: TRBD2
clone size: once
J gene: TRBJ2-7

CDR3 DNA: TGTGCCAGCAGCTTTATCAGGGATAATTCACCCCTCCACTTT
CDR3 protein: CASSFIRDNSPLHF
CDR3 length: 14
V gene: TRBV11-3
D gene: -
clone size: -
J gene: TRBJ1-6

CDR3 DNA: TGTGCCAGCAGTGAACAAGGGGGCGCAGGATATGGCTACACCTTC
CDR3 protein: CASSEQGGAGYGYTF
CDR3 length: 15
V gene: TRBV6-1
D gene: TRBD1
clone size: few
J gene: TRBJ1-2

CDR3 DNA: TGTGCCAGCATAGTACTAGCGGGAGGTATGGTCTTC
CDR3 protein: CASIVLAGGMVF
CDR3 length: 12
V gene: TRBV2
D gene: TRBD2
clone size: -
J gene: TRBJ2-1

CDR3 DNA: TGTGCCAGCAGCCCGGGACAGATAAACACCGGGGAGCTGTTTTTT
CDR3 protein: CASSPGQINTGELFF
CDR3 length: 15
V gene: TRBV11-3
D gene: TRBD1
clone size: -
J gene: TRBJ2-2